This entry concerns a single TCR beta chain. Sequencing used immunoSEQ multiplex PCR; TCRdb keeps in-frame clones, though not all of them. This table holds around 40,000 clones, 90% to 95% found once. The data belong to a study of T cell changes during pregnancy in multiple sclerosis. CDR3 length: 13 amino acids. In germline, CDR1 is MNHEY, CDR2 SVGAGI. V was cut by 6 bases and J by 3 bases, with 9 bases left in between. The material was CD4+ T cells from peripheral blood mononuclear cells, obtained in the second trimester of pregnancy. This TCR was sampled from a female donor with multiple sclerosis, enrolled in a pregnancy study. V and J are TRBV6-5 and TRBJ1-5; the D gene is possibly TRBD1 (5 bases). The DNA of the CDR3 is TGTGCCAGCAGCGACAGAGCCAATCAGCCCCAGCATTTT. The encoded protein is CASSDRANQPQHF.